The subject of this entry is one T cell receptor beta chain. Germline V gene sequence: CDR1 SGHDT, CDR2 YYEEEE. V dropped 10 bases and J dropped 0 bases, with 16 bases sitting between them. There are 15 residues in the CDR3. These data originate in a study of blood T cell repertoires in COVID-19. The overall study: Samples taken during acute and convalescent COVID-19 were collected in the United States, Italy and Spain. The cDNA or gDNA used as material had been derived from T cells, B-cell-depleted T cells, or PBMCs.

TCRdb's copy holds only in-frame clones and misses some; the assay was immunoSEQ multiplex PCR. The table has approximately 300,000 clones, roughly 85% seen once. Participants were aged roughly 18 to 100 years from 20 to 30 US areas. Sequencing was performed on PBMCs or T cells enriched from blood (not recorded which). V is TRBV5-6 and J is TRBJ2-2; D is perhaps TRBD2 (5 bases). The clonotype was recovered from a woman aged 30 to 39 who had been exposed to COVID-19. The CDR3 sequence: CALTPGVSNTGELFF. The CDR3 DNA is TGTGCCCTCACACCCGGGGTATCGAACACCGGGGAGCTGTTTTTT.